Described below is a single T cell receptor (beta chain) sequence and its context. Grouping used clinical history reported by participants in a survey and questionnaire. Cohort 3 donors were reported recovered after two negative PCRs, clearance, or symptom resolution. With 5 bases removed from V and 4 bases from J, the gap between germline ends came to 9 bases. Germline-derived CDR1 and CDR2 are SGHTA and FQGTGA. This CDR3 has 13 amino acids. Produced via immunoSEQ multiplex PCR; TCRdb's table is partial and in-frame only. Here the sample spans approximately 270,000 clones, under 90% being singletons. This sample is drawn from a study of blood T cell repertoires in COVID-19. Study at large: Acute and convalescent COVID-19 specimens originated in the United States, Italy and Spain. PBMCs, B-cell-depleted T cells, or T cells provided the cDNA or gDNA that made up the material.

This clonotype was obtained from a man aged 35-49 years who had recovered from COVID-19. V gene TRBV7-3 combines with J gene TRBJ1-5; D remains unclear. The material sequenced was PBMCs or T cells enriched from blood (not recorded which). In DNA form, the CDR3 reads TGTGCCAGCAGCCCCACAGTTAATCAGCCCCAGCATTTT. Protein: CASSPTVNQPQHF. The variable domain in full, completed from reference TRBV7-3 and TRBJ1-5, reads GAGVSQTPSNKVTEKGKYVELRCDPISGHTALYWYRQSLGQGPEFLIYFQGTGAADDSGLPNDRFFAVRPEGSVSTLKIQRTERGDSAVYLCASSPTVNQPQHFGDGTRLSIL.